The rows below give T cell receptor beta chains drawn from one sample of a study of cytomegalovirus exposure and HLA in healthy donors. Repertoires were generated with immunoSEQ multiplex PCR, while TCRdb's copy carries only in-frame clones and drops some. This table has around 180,000 clones, more than 80% appearing once. The sequenced sample consisted of PBMCs. Every receptor here comes from a man aged 18-30 years in good health and CMV-seronegative. CDR3s include the opening cysteine and the closing phenylalanine or tryptophan. D genes are given only for firm matches. Rows give clone size only sometimes, using once, few, many, or a class for an expanded clone.

v_gene	j_gene	d_gene	abundance	CDR3aa	CDR3nt
TRBV27	TRBJ1-2	-	-	CASSLTPGSEGYTF	TGTGCCAGCAGTTTAACTCCAGGGTCCGAAGGCTACACCTTC
TRBV4-3	TRBJ2-2	-	-	CASSQDFHGELFF	TGCGCCAGCAGCCAAGATTTCCACGGGGAGCTGTTTTTT
TRBV27	TRBJ2-3	-	-	CASSRDFGRDTQYF	TGTGCCAGCAGTCGGGACTTCGGCCGAGATACGCAGTATTTT
TRBV10-1	TRBJ2-7	-	-	CASSEPESYEQYF	TGCGCCAGCAGTGAGCCAGAATCCTACGAGCAGTACTTC
TRBV7-2	TRBJ2-5	TRBD2	-	CASSFGPGGPETQYF	TGTGCCAGCAGCTTTGGTCCGGGAGGGCCAGAGACCCAGTACTTC
TRBV7-8	TRBJ2-1	-	-	CASSLADRISYNEQFF	TGTGCCAGCAGCTTAGCTGACAGAATCTCCTACAATGAGCAGTTCTTC
TRBV18	TRBJ1-3	TRBD1	-	CASSRTTGYSGNTIYF	TGTGCCAGCTCACGAACGACAGGGTACTCTGGAAACACCATATATTTT
TRBV5-4	TRBJ1-2	TRBD1	-	CATQQGIYGYTF	TGTGCAACTCAACAGGGGATATATGGCTACACCTTC
TRBV4-1	TRBJ2-7	-	once	CASSQVAEVYEQYF	TGCGCCAGCAGCCAAGTAGCGGAAGTCTACGAGCAGTACTTC
TRBV5-6	TRBJ1-2	-	-	CASSSSEPRSYTF	TGTGCCAGCAGCTCATCGGAGCCGAGAAGCTACACCTTC
TRBV25-1	TRBJ2-1	TRBD2	-	CASSGTSGRSYNEQFF	TGTGCCAGCAGTGGGACTAGCGGGAGATCGTACAATGAGCAGTTCTTC
TRBV4-1	TRBJ1-3	-	-	CASSHIGLRAISGNTIYF	TGCGCCAGCAGCCATATTGGACTTAGGGCCATATCTGGAAACACCATATATTTT
TRBV7-9	TRBJ2-3	TRBD1	-	CASSPDRGLATQYF	TGTGCCAGCAGCCCTGACAGGGGGCTTGCTACGCAGTATTTT
TRBV27	TRBJ2-3	TRBD1	once	CASSPKRDRGNTQYF	TGTGCCAGCAGTCCGAAACGGGACAGGGGGAATACGCAGTATTTT
TRBV2	TRBJ2-1	TRBD1	-	CASNRDSTHNEQFF	TGTGCCAGCAACCGGGACAGCACTCACAATGAGCAGTTCTTC
TRBV4-1	TRBJ2-1	-	-	CASSQDPGGNEQFF	TGCGCCAGCAGCCAAGATCCGGGTGGTAATGAGCAGTTCTTC
TRBV5-6	TRBJ1-1	TRBD1	few	CASSLDYRGGEAFF	TGTGCCAGCAGCTTGGATTACAGGGGTGGTGAAGCTTTCTTT
TRBV15	TRBJ2-7	-	-	CATSRGGREPYEQYF	TGTGCCACCAGCAGAGGAGGCAGGGAACCATACGAGCAGTACTTC
TRBV11-3	TRBJ2-1	TRBD2	-	CASTSFREGSNEQFF	TGTGCCAGCACCTCCTTCCGGGAGGGGTCGAATGAGCAGTTCTTC
TRBV5-1	TRBJ2-6	-	few	CASSQGFSGANVLTF	TGCGCCAGCAGCCAGGGATTCTCTGGGGCCAACGTCCTGACTTTC
TRBV18	TRBJ2-1	-	few	CASSLRGGDNEQFF	TGTGCCAGCTCCCTTCGCGGCGGGGACAATGAGCAGTTCTTC
TRBV7-8	TRBJ2-3	-	-	CASSSGERRVSQYF	TGTGCCAGCAGCTCAGGGGAGCGCCGGGTTTCGCAGTATTTT
TRBV15	TRBJ1-5	TRBD1	-	CATSRDGQGSQPQHF	TGTGCCACCAGCAGGGACGGACAGGGAAGTCAGCCCCAGCATTTT